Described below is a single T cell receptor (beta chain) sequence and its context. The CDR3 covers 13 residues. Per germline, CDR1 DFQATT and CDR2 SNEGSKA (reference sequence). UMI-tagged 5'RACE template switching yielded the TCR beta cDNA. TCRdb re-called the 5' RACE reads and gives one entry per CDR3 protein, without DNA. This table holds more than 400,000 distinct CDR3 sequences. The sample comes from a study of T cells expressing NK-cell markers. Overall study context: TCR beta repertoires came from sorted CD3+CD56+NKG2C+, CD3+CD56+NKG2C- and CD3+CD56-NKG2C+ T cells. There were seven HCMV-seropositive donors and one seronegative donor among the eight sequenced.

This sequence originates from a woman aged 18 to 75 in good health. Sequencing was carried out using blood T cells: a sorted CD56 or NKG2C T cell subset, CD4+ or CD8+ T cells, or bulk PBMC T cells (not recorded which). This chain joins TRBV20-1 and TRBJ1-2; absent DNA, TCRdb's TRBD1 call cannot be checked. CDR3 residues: CSATPYTTGGYTF.